This T cell receptor beta chain comes out of a study of control samples from healthy donors and cancer patients (dated by TCRdb to 2018 to 2020). The library came from the immunoSEQ multiplex PCR assay. As stored in TCRdb, this immuneACCESS dataset retains in-frame rearrangements with V and J assigned. A fraction of the clones does not appear; measured against another copy, unresolved V genes explain less than half of the discrepancy, and the remainder lacks a known reason. Across this sample there are 130,000 to 150,000 clones, with over 85% seen only once. Roughly 6.2% of the sample is in the top ten clones. Unmatched junction bases come to 5, with V trimmed by 5 bases and J by 1 base. Via the germline V gene (reference sequence), CDR1 is MNHNY and CDR2 SVGAGI. The CDR3 runs 16 amino acids, cysteine and phenylalanine included. The kept DNA is CDR3 alone, 48 bases in frame from the first base. With regard to this clone: Its antigen is not yet known. Base-call qualities are not available, and no considerably larger clone is one nucleotide away.

The receptor was derived from a man between 18 and 29 years old in good health. The sample was blood. Recombination connected TRBV6-6 to TRBJ2-3; 11 bases in the junction line up with TRBD2. The encoded CDR3 is CASSRLAGLGTDTQYF. The DNA reads as follows: TGTGCCAGCAGTCGACTAGCGGGGTTGGGCACAGATACGCAGTATTTT.